A single sample is the source of the 23 T cell receptor beta chains below, sequenced in a study of cytomegalovirus exposure and HLA in healthy donors. The PCR ran on 60 Vbeta and 13 Jbeta primers. Some clones are missing from TCRdb's copy, which holds only in-frame ones; the method was immunoSEQ multiplex PCR. The listing records fewer than 85,000 clones. Sequenced input: PBMCs. Every receptor here comes from a man aged 30 to 45 in good health and CMV-seronegative.

J is TRBJ2-5 and V is TRBV9; the match to TRBD2 covers 13 bases. Germline loops: CDR1 SGDLS, CDR2 YYNGEE. Trimming took 0 bases from V and 3 from J; bases not matched to a gene: 2. This CDR3 has 16 amino acids. As DNA, the CDR3 is TGTGCCAGCAGCGTAGGCACTAGCGGGGGGGAAGAGACCCAGTACTTC. Translation gives CASSVGTSGGEETQYF. Variable domain in full (rest from reference TRBV9 and TRBJ2-5): DSGVTQTPKHLITATGQRVTLRCSPRSGDLSVYWYQQSLDQGLQFLIQYYNGEERAKGNILERFSAQQFPDLHSELNLSSLELGDSALYFCASSVGTSGGEETQYFGPGTRLLVL.

The rearrangement uses TRBV27 and TRBJ2-7; D unclear. Germline lookup yields CDR1 MNHEY and CDR2 SMNVEV (reference sequence). This CDR3 comprises 15 residues. V lost 0 bases and J lost 3, with 12 bases in between. CDR3 protein: CASSLSSTPFYEQYF. CDR3 nucleotide sequence: TGTGCCAGCAGTTTATCCAGTACACCGTTCTACGAGCAGTACTTC.

CDR3 sequence reads: CASSRGNNSPLHF. The CDR3 coding sequence is TGTGCCAGCAGCCGAGGCAATAATTCACCCCTCCACTTT. The genes are TRBV11-2 and TRBJ1-6; D gene unclear. The CDR3 is made up of 13 amino acids. Trimming took 5 bases from V and 5 from J, leaving 7 bases between them. CDR1 is SGHAT, CDR2 FQNNGV, per germline.

The J gene is TRBJ1-2, the V gene TRBV6-1; 7 nucleotides line up with TRBD1. The V gene end was trimmed by 4 bases and the J gene end by 3 bases; junction bases not matched to a gene: 8. This CDR3 contains 15 residues. From germline, CDR1 is MNHNS and CDR2 SASEGT. In DNA form, the CDR3 reads TGTGCCAGCAGTGTCATGAAGGGGGCGGACTATGGCTACACCTTC. Translated: CASSVMKGADYGYTF.

This rearrangement joins TRBV6-4 to TRBJ1-1, with TRBD1 matching 8 bases. The germline V gene has CDR1 MRHNA and CDR2 SNTAGT. J was trimmed by 1 base and V by 6 bases; bases with no gene match: 4. This CDR3 is 14 amino acids long. The CDR3 DNA follows: TGTGCCAGCAGCGCGGACAGGGAGAACACTGAAGCTTTCTTT. This gives the protein CASSADRENTEAFF.

The chain links TRBV5-1 to TRBJ2-7; no definite D call. CDR3 length: 14 residues. Deletions cut 4 bases from V and 0 bases from J, with 11 bases between. Germline V gene data show CDR1 as SGHRS and CDR2 as YFSETQ. In DNA, the CDR3 is TGCGCCAGCAGCGGGCCTTTTCGCTCCTACGAGCAGTACTTC. Its translation: CASSGPFRSYEQYF.

The rearrangement uses TRBV20-1 and TRBJ1-1; no definite D call. The CDR3 has 11 amino acids. Between the trimmed V and J ends, which lost 7 bases and 0 bases, there was a span of 6 bases. Germline CDR1 reads DFQATT; CDR2 reads SNEGSKA (reference sequence). CDR3 amino acids: CSVHVNTEAFF. The CDR3 DNA is TGCAGTGTACACGTGAACACTGAAGCTTTCTTT.

This chain connects TRBV7-3 to TRBJ1-1, with 7 bases aligning to TRBD1. Germline assignment: CDR1 SGHTA and CDR2 FQGTGA. The CDR3 is 13 residues long. The V segment lost 1 base and the J segment 4 bases; nucleotides outside the gene matches: 0. CDR3 bases: TGTGCCAGCAGCTTAAACAGGGGCACTGAAGCTTTCTTT. Its translation: CASSLNRGTEAFF.

The rearrangement links TRBV18 to TRBJ2-3; 7 bases match TRBD1. Germline assignment: CDR1 KGHSH and CDR2 LQKENI. The CDR3 loop spans 16 amino acids. With 2 bases clipped from V and 8 bases from J, the junction kept 13 bases outside the gene matches. The CDR3 DNA reads as TGTGCCAGCTCACCATCCCAAGGGGGCGGACCTGCTACGCAGTATTTT. It is translated as CASSPSQGGGPATQYF. The full variable domain, with the rest looked up from reference TRBV18 and TRBJ2-3, is NAGVMQNPRHLVRRRGQEARLRCSPMKGHSHVYWYRQLPEEGLKFMVYLQKENIIDESGMPKERFSAEFPKEGPSILRIQQVVRGDSAAYFCASSPSQGGGPATQYFGPGTRLTVL.

V and J are TRBV9 and TRBJ2-7; D is possibly TRBD2 (6 bases). The CDR3 sequence is 14 residues long. Germline V gives CDR1 SGDLS, CDR2 YYNGEE. The V end was cut by 3 bases, the J end by 1 base, with 11 bases between. The CDR3 sequence: CASSASGTSYEQYF. CDR3 in DNA: TGTGCCAGCAGCGCATCCGGGACTTCCTACGAGCAGTACTTC.

V gene TRBV5-6 combines with J gene TRBJ1-2; TRBD1 aligns across 7 bases. This CDR3 spans 13 amino acids. Germline V gene sequence: CDR1 SGHDT, CDR2 YYEEEE. V trimming: 5 bases; J trimming: 4 bases; junction bases outside the gene matches: 5. CDR3 region: CASRLTGFYGYTF. DNA of the CDR3: TGTGCCAGCAGGTTGACAGGGTTCTATGGCTACACCTTC.

The chain is built from TRBV4-1 and TRBJ2-1; TRBD2 matches 9 bases. With 3 bases clipped from V and 6 bases from J, the junction kept 3 bases outside the gene matches. Germline V CDR1 and CDR2: MGHRA, YSYEKL. CDR3 length: 14 amino acids. The CDR3 spells CASSQPRGGNEQFF. The CDR3 DNA reads as TGCGCCAGCAGCCAGCCGCGGGGGGGCAATGAGCAGTTCTTC.

The chain recombines TRBV2 with TRBJ2-3; 11 bases are a match to TRBD2. This CDR3 is 16 amino acids long. Germline values: CDR1 SNHLY, CDR2 FYNNEI. V gave up 4 bases and J gave up 2 bases; unmatched junction bases: 5. DNA of the CDR3: TGTGCCAGCAGTGTTCTAGCGGGAGGCGTCACAGATACGCAGTATTTT. Protein sequence: CASSVLAGGVTDTQYF.

The genes are TRBV7-6 and TRBJ1-3; 7 positions match TRBD1. Germline V CDR1 and CDR2: SGHVS, FNYEAQ. The J segment lost 4 bases and the V segment lost 5 bases, leaving 5 bases of the junction unmatched. This CDR3 has 14 amino acids. CDR3 loop: CASSRGTVGNTIYF. The CDR3 coding sequence is TGTGCCAGCAGCAGAGGGACAGTAGGAAACACCATATATTTT.

The CDR3 here is CSARNSETQYF. The CDR3 DNA sequence: TGCAGTGCTAGGAACTCAGAGACCCAGTACTTC. This chain uses TRBV20-1 with TRBJ2-5; D is unclear. CDR1 and CDR2 (germline): DFQATT, SNEGSKA (reference sequence). This CDR3 spans 11 amino acids. Trimming left V 3 bases short and J 4 bases short, with 6 bases between.

CDR3 bases: TGTGCCAGCTCACCACCGGTAGGGGAATCAAACGAGCAGTACTTC. Its translation is CASSPPVGESNEQYF. The chain links TRBV18 to TRBJ2-7; the D gene is possibly TRBD1 (5 bases). Per germline, CDR1 KGHSH and CDR2 LQKENI. The V gene lost 0 bases and the J gene lost 5 bases, with 14 bases spanning the gap. The CDR3 covers 15 residues.

This chain uses TRBV27 with TRBJ2-1; 9 bases map to TRBD1. Germline values: CDR1 MNHEY, CDR2 SMNVEV (reference sequence). The trim removed 6 bases at V and 10 bases at J, leaving 10 bases unmatched. The CDR3 is made up of 14 amino acids. This chain's CDR3 is CASRPGQGIWEQFF. The CDR3 bases are TGTGCCAGCAGGCCGGGACAGGGAATCTGGGAGCAGTTCTTC.

The V call is TRBV13, the J call TRBJ1-6, with 10 bases identical to TRBD1. The V and J ends lost 4 bases and 4 bases, in that order; junction bases with no gene match: 4. CDR3 length: 16 residues. Germline CDR1 PRHDT, CDR2 FYEKMQ (reference sequence). The CDR3 protein is CASSSGQGVYNSPLHF. DNA for the CDR3: TGTGCCAGCAGCTCTGGACAGGGGGTTTATAATTCACCCCTCCACTTT. The variable domain in full, with the rest retrieved from reference TRBV13 and TRBJ1-6, is AAGVIQSPRHLIKEKRETATLKCYPIPRHDTVYWYQQGPGQDPQFLISFYEKMQSDKGSIPDRFSAQQFSDYHSELNMSSLELGDSALYFCASSSGQGVYNSPLHFGNGTRLTVT.

The rearrangement joins TRBV6-5 to TRBJ1-1; a possible D gene is TRBD1 (5 bases). V was cut by 2 bases and J by 0 bases, with 10 bases left in between. The CDR3 is 15 residues long. Germline V gene lookup returns CDR1 MNHEY and CDR2 SVGAGI. The CDR3 protein is CASSYVSGMNTEAFF. The CDR3 nucleotides are TGTGCCAGCAGTTACGTATCAGGGATGAACACTGAAGCTTTCTTT.

The CDR3 sequence: CAIRGPGQGSYGYTF. DNA for the CDR3: TGTGCCATCAGGGGGCCGGGACAGGGGTCCTATGGCTACACCTTC. The chain combines TRBV10-3 with TRBJ1-2; 10 nucleotides line up with TRBD1. V trimming: 6 bases; J trimming: 4 bases; junction bases outside the gene matches: 8. This CDR3 comprises 15 residues. Germline values: CDR1 ENHRY, CDR2 SYGVKD.

The rearrangement joins TRBV5-8 to TRBJ2-7; 9 positions match TRBD1. Germline lookup yields CDR1 SGHTS and CDR2 YDEGEE. V lost 4 bases to trimming and J lost 4 bases; unmatched junction nucleotides: 9. The CDR3 is made up of 15 amino acids. The CDR3 region has the DNA TGTGCCAGCAGCCTACCGACAGGGGGGCGATACGAGCAGTACTTC. Protein: CASSLPTGGRYEQYF. The whole variable domain, remainder taken from reference TRBV5-8 and TRBJ2-7, is EAGVTQSPTHLIKTRGQQATLRCSPISGHTSVYWYQQALGLGLQFLLWYDEGEERNRGNFPPRFSGRQFPNYSSELNVNALELEDSALYLCASSLPTGGRYEQYFGPGTRLTVT.

The genes are TRBV6-4 and TRBJ2-6; 10 nucleotides line up with TRBD1. Germline CDR1 reads MRHNA; CDR2 reads SNTAGT. With 6 bases clipped from V and 4 bases from J, the junction kept 6 bases outside the gene matches. The CDR3 runs to 16 residues. The CDR3 DNA sequence: TGTGCCAGCAGCGCGGGACAGGGGTCCGGGGCCAACGTCCTGACTTTC. This gives the protein CASSAGQGSGANVLTF.

The chain uses TRBV5-1 and TRBJ2-2; TRBD1 agrees at 8 bases. Trimming removed 4 bases from V and 4 bases from J; junction bases left unmatched: 18. Per the germline V gene, CDR1 is SGHRS and CDR2 is YFSETQ. This CDR3 spans 19 amino acids. This CDR3 is CASSLSTFRQGRSTGELFF. DNA for the CDR3: TGCGCCAGCAGCCTGTCGACCTTTCGACAGGGGAGGAGCACCGGGGAGCTGTTTTTT.